These 14 T cell receptor beta chains were sequenced from one sample in a study of human T cells and chemical hapten exposure. MiXCR was run by TCRdb on the RACE reads, yielding one entry per CDR3 protein. The table shows 350,000 to 400,000 distinct CDR3 sequences, with roughly 4.6% occurring only once. The sample's time point: pre-sensitization, week 0. Treatment specified: therapeutic diphenylcyclopropenone sensitization with weekly scalp DPC. Source: whole blood, taken in connection with sensitization to the hapten diphenylcyclopropenone (DPC). The receptors originated from a woman between 45 and 65 years old with alopecia areata. Some clones in this sample may be carry-over from other donors' samples.

This clonotype was counted between two and nine times. The chain joins TRBV4-1 to TRBJ1-2, with D unresolved. CDR1 and CDR2 from the germline V gene are MGHRA and YSYEKL. The germline V and J ends were trimmed by 2 bases and 4 bases, with 8 bases remaining between them. The CDR3 covers 13 residues. The CDR3 is CASSQSTTYGYTF. Written as DNA, the CDR3 is TGCGCCAGCAGCCAATCCACGACCTATGGCTACACCTTC.

The rearrangement links TRBV12-3 or TRBV12-4 to TRBJ2-4; TRBD1 aligns across 7 bases. This CDR3 spans 14 amino acids. Trimming removed 6 bases from V and 7 bases from J; junction bases left unmatched: 9. CDR3 sequence reads: CASRPTGNGNIQYF. CDR3 DNA: TGTGCCAGCAGGCCGACAGGGAATGGGAACATTCAGTACTTC.

This clonotype was seen ten or more times. The rearrangement joins TRBV12-3 or TRBV12-4 to TRBJ1-2; D is perhaps TRBD1 (5 bases). The length of the CDR3 is 13 residues. V lost 7 bases to trimming and J lost 8 bases, with 17 bases between them. CDR3 nucleotides: TGTGCCAGCACCCCGCGAAGGGGCGAGGGCTACACCTTC. Translation: CASTPRRGEGYTF.

The sample holds a few counts of this clonotype. The chain combines TRBV27 with TRBJ2-3; tentatively, D is TRBD2 (5 bases). This CDR3 comprises 14 residues. V was clipped by 6 bases and J by 0 bases, with 10 bases between them. Germline V gene lookup returns CDR1 MNHEY and CDR2 SMNVEV (reference sequence). The CDR3 DNA sequence: TGTGCCAGCAGGAGGGCTCCCAGCACAGATACGCAGTATTTT. As protein: CASRRAPSTDTQYF.

This clonotype appeared a few times. The V gene is TRBV9, the J gene TRBJ2-4; 11 bases align to TRBD2. CDR1 and CDR2 from the germline V gene are SGDLS and YYNGEE. This CDR3 comprises 17 residues. The J segment lost 3 bases and the V segment lost 3 bases, leaving 8 bases of the junction unmatched. CDR3 loop: CASSATSGSFGKNIQYF. The CDR3 bases are TGTGCCAGCAGCGCAACTAGCGGGAGCTTCGGCAAAAACATTCAGTACTTC.

This clonotype was counted many times. The chain employs TRBV20-1 and TRBJ2-3; D is unclear. The CDR3 sequence is 17 residues long. With 0 bases removed from V and 2 bases from J, the gap between germline ends came to 18 bases. Germline CDR1 is DFQATT and CDR2 is SNEGSKA (reference sequence). In DNA form, the CDR3 reads TGCAGTGCTAGAGATCTGGCTTTCCGAGGAGCCACAGATACGCAGTATTTT. It yields the protein CSARDLAFRGATDTQYF.

This clonotype was seen a handful of times. CDR3 coding DNA: TGTGCCAGCGGAGACCGGGACAGAGGCTACAATGAGCAGTTCTTC. It is translated as CASGDRDRGYNEQFF. The chain has TRBV27 and TRBJ2-1; 7 bases are a match to TRBD1. Germline V lookup: CDR1 MNHEY, CDR2 SMNVEV (reference sequence). The V segment lost 8 bases and the J segment 3 bases; nucleotides outside the gene matches: 10. The CDR3 contains 15 residues.

This clonotype was found many times. The J gene is TRBJ2-1, the V gene TRBV4-3; D is undetermined. Between the trimmed V and J ends, which lost 0 bases and 0 bases, there was a span of 9 bases. The CDR3 runs 16 residues. Germline values: CDR1 LGHNA, CDR2 YSLEER. The CDR3 sequence is CASSQDEDSSYNEQFF. The CDR3 DNA reads TGCGCCAGCAGCCAAGATGAGGATAGCTCCTACAATGAGCAGTTCTTC.

The chain recombines TRBV3-1 with TRBJ1-1; 7 bases are a match to TRBD1. V lost 1 base, J lost 4 bases, and 3 bases stayed unmatched. In germline, CDR1 is LGHDT, CDR2 YNNKEL (reference sequence). There are 14 residues in the CDR3. The CDR3 is CASSQVQGGTEAFF. The CDR3 region has the DNA TGTGCCAGCAGCCAAGTTCAGGGGGGCACTGAAGCTTTCTTT.

J is TRBJ2-1 and V is TRBV5-1; 11 bases are a match to TRBD2. The V segment lost 3 bases and the J segment 7 bases; nucleotides outside the gene matches: 12. The length of the CDR3 is 17 residues. Germline CDR1 SGHRS, CDR2 YFSETQ. As DNA, the CDR3 is TGCGCCAGCAGCTCCCTAGGGAGTAGCGGGAGGGGGAATGAGCAGTTCTTC. Its translation: CASSSLGSSGRGNEQFF.

This clonotype was detected a few times. The CDR3 loop reads CAISELTPNSPLHF. DNA for the CDR3: TGTGCCATCAGTGAACTGACACCGAATTCACCCCTCCACTTT. This sequence joins TRBV10-3 and TRBJ1-6, with unresolved D. V lost 3 bases, J lost 7 bases, and 10 bases lay in between. Germline CDR1 is ENHRY and CDR2 is SYGVKD. CDR3 length: 14 residues.

In its sample, this clonotype was seen a few times. The chain combines TRBV7-8 with TRBJ1-4; 9 positions agree with TRBD1. The V gene's germline CDR1 is SGHVS and CDR2 FQNEAQ. V shed 4 bases and J 7 bases; nucleotides not matched to a gene: 7. The CDR3 contains 15 residues. Here the CDR3 reads CASSWVWTGVEKLFF. For the CDR3, the DNA is TGTGCCAGCAGCTGGGTGTGGACAGGGGTTGAAAAACTGTTTTTT.

This clonotype has at least ten counts. V usage is TRBV29-1 and J usage is TRBJ2-6; no clear D. The CDR3 loop spans 13 amino acids. The germline gives CDR1 SQVTM, CDR2 ANQGSEA. V was shortened by 3 bases and J by 1 base, with 4 bases between the two germline ends. DNA of the CDR3: TGCAGCGTTGAGGTATCTGGGGCCAACGTCCTGACTTTC. Its protein is CSVEVSGANVLTF.

Note on this clonotype: A much larger clonotype is one base distant, so this may be a read error. V is TRBV5-4 and J is TRBJ2-3, with D uncertain. The ends were cut back, 2 bases at V and 1 base at J, with 5 bases in the middle. Germline V gene data show CDR1 as SGHNT and CDR2 as YYREEE (reference sequence). The CDR3 consists of 13 residues. The CDR3 here is CASSFDGTDTQYF. CDR3 DNA sequence: TGTGCCAGCAGCTTCGACGGCACAGATACGCAGTATTTT.